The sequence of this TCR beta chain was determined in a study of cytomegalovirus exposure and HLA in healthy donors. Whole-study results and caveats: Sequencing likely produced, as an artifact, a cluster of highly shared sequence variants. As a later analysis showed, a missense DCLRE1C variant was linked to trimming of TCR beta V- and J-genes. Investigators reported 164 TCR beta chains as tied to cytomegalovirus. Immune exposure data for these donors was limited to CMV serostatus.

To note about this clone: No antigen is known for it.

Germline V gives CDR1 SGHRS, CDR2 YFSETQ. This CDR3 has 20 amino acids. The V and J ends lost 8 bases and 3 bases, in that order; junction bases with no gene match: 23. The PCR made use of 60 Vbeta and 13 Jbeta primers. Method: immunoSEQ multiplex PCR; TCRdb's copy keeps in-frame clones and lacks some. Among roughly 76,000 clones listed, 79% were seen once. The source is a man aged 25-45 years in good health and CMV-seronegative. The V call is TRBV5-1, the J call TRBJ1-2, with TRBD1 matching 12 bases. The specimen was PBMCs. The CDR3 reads CARDRSTLWGQGAPDYGYTF. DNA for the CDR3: TGCGCCAGGGACAGGTCAACATTGTGGGGACAGGGGGCGCCTGACTATGGCTACACCTTC.